Presented here are 10 T cell receptor beta chains from one specimen sequenced in a study of blood T cell repertoires in COVID-19. Clones were read by immunoSEQ multiplex PCR, and TCRdb kept only the in-frame ones, dropping some. The repertoire has about 72,000 clones, roughly 90% of them found once; the top ten carry about 8.9%. Sequencing input: peripheral blood. The receptors originated from a human donor in a cohort sampled during active COVID-19.

In this sample, this clone turned up once. The V call is TRBV15, the J call TRBJ1-1, with a weak D call TRBD1 (5 bases). The CDR3 runs 15 residues. Between the trimmed V and J ends, which lost 1 base and 2 bases, there was a span of 11 bases. CDR1 LNHNV and CDR2 YYDKDF come from the germline V gene (reference sequence). CDR3 residues: CATSRVARANTEAFF. The DNA for the CDR3 is TGTGCCACCAGCAGAGTTGCCAGGGCAAACACTGAAGCTTTCTTT.

The chain carries TRBV15 and TRBJ2-3, with 8 bases identical to TRBD2. Germline CDR1 is LNHNV and CDR2 is YYDKDF (reference sequence). The CDR3 length is 16 residues. V was clipped by 1 base and J by 4 bases; unmatched bases: 7. CDR3 sequence (DNA): TGTGCCACCAGCAGAGCCGGGACTAGGAGGGCAGATACGCAGTATTTT. Its protein product is CATSRAGTRRADTQYF.

This chain uses TRBV23-1 with TRBJ2-7, with a tentative D call TRBD2 (6 bases). TRBV23-1 is filed as an ORF, its function uncertain. V lost 4 bases to trimming and J lost 2 bases, with 18 bases between them. The CDR3 extends over 16 amino acids. In DNA, the CDR3 is TGCGCCAGCAGTCCCGTCAATTGCCTAGCGCCCTACGAGCAGTACTTC. As protein: CASSPVNCLAPYEQYF.

The V and J genes are TRBV15 and TRBJ2-7; 11 bases agree with TRBD2. The CDR3 is 16 amino acids. The trim removed 0 bases at V and 6 bases at J, leaving 7 bases unmatched. Germline loops: CDR1 LNHNV, CDR2 YYDKDF (reference sequence). CDR3: CATSRDYGSGRVEQYF. The CDR3 DNA sequence: TGTGCCACCAGCAGAGATTATGGTAGCGGGAGGGTCGAGCAGTACTTC.

The V gene is TRBV6-2 or TRBV6-3, the J gene TRBJ2-1; D is undetermined. The ends were cut back, 2 bases at V and 1 base at J, with 6 bases in the middle. The CDR3 extends over 14 amino acids. Germline CDR1 is MNHEY and CDR2 is SVGEGT. The CDR3 coding sequence is TGTGCCAGCAGTTACCAGGATTCCTACAATGAGCAGTTCTTC. This sequence encodes CASSYQDSYNEQFF.

CDR3 protein: CASSYPRAAYEQYF. CDR3 in DNA: TGTGCCAGCAGTTACCCCAGGGCAGCCTACGAGCAGTACTTC. V usage is TRBV6-2 or TRBV6-3 and J usage is TRBJ2-7, with a weak D call TRBD1 (5 bases). The CDR3 is 14 residues long. Germline CDR1 MNHEY, CDR2 SVGEGT. V dropped 2 bases and J dropped 2 bases, with 10 bases sitting between them.

The chain couples TRBV6-5 to TRBJ2-1; D remains ambiguous. The germline V gene has CDR1 MNHEY and CDR2 SVGAGI. V was trimmed by 6 bases and J by 8 bases, leaving 14 bases between them. CDR3 size: 13 residues. CDR3 in amino acids: CASSLREYDEQFF. CDR3 nucleotide sequence: TGTGCCAGCAGCTTGAGAGAGTATGATGAGCAGTTCTTC.

CDR3 loop: CASSQNWNTEAFF. CDR3 DNA: TGCGCCAGCAGCCAAAACTGGAACACTGAAGCTTTCTTT. The V gene is TRBV4-1, the J gene TRBJ1-1; D is unclear. The CDR3 runs 13 residues. Trimming took 2 bases from V and 1 from J, leaving 5 bases between them. Germline V CDR1 and CDR2: MGHRA, YSYEKL.

The chain recombines TRBV12-3 or TRBV12-4 with TRBJ2-2; a possible D gene is TRBD2 (6 bases). V was trimmed by 5 bases and J by 5 bases, leaving 9 bases between them. This CDR3 comprises 13 residues. CDR3: CASSPGLTGELFF. CDR3 coding DNA: TGTGCCAGCAGTCCAGGACTAACCGGGGAGCTGTTTTTT.

This rearrangement joins TRBV12-5 to TRBJ2-2; 12 positions match TRBD2. The CDR3 totals 16 residues. CDR1 is LGHNT and CDR2 is FRNRAP in the germline V gene. Trimming at V came to 6 bases and at J to 5 bases, leaving 7 bases not matched to a gene. CDR3 DNA: TGTGCTAGTGGCCAGACTAGCGGGAGCAATACCGGGGAGCTGTTTTTT. This gives the protein CASGQTSGSNTGELFF.